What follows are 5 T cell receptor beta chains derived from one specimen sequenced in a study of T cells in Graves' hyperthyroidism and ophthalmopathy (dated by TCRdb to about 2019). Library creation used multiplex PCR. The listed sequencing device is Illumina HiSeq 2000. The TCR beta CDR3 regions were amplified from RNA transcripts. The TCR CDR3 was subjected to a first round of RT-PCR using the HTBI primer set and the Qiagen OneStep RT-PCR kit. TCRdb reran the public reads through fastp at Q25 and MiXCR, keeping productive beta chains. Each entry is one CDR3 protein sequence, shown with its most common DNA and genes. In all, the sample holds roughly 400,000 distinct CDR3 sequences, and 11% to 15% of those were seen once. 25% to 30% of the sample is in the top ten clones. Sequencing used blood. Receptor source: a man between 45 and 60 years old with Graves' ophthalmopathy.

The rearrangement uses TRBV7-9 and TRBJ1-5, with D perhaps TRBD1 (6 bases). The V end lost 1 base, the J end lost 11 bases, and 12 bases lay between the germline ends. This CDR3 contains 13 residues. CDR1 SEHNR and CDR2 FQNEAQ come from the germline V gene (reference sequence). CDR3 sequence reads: CASSLGGPQAQHF. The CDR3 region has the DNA TGTGCCAGCAGCTTAGGGGGGCCCCAGGCCCAGCATTTT.

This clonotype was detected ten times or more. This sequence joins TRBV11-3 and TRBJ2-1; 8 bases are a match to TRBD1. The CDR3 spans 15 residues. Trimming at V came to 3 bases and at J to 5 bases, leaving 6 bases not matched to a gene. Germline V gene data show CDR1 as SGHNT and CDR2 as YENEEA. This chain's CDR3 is CASSFRQGSDNEQFF. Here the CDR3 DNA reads TGTGCCAGCAGCTTCCGACAGGGGTCGGACAATGAGCAGTTCTTC. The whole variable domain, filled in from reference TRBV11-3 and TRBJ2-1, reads EAGVVQSPRYKIIEKKQPVAFWCNPISGHNTLYWYLQNLGQGPELLIRYENEEAVDDSQLPKDRFSAERLKGVDSTLKIQPAELGDSAVYLCASSFRQGSDNEQFFGPGTRLTVL.

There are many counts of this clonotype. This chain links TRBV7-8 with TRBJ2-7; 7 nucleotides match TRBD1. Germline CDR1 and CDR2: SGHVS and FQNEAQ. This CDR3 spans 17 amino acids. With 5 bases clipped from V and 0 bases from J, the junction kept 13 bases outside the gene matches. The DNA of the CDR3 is TGTGCCAGCAGCACAGCCCCGACAGGGATGGGCTCCTACGAGCAGTACTTC. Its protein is CASSTAPTGMGSYEQYF.

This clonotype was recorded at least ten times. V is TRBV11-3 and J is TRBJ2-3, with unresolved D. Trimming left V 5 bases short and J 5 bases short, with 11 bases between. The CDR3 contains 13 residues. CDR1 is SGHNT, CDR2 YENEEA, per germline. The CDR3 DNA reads TGTGCCAGCAGCCTTTTTTTTGGAGATACGCAGTATTTT. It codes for CASSLFFGDTQYF. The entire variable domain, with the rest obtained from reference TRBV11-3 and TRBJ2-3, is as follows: EAGVVQSPRYKIIEKKQPVAFWCNPISGHNTLYWYLQNLGQGPELLIRYENEEAVDDSQLPKDRFSAERLKGVDSTLKIQPAELGDSAVYLCASSLFFGDTQYFGPGTRLTVL.

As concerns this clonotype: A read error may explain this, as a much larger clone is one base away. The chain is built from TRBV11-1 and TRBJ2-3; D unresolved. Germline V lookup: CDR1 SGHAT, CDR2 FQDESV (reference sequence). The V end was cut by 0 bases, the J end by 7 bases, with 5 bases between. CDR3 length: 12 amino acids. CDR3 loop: CASSLAGNTQYF. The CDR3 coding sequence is TGTGCCAGCAGCTTAGCGGGGAATACGCAGTATTTT.